The 31 T cell receptor beta chains reported below all come from one sample, sequenced in a study of siplizumab effects on memory and regulatory T cells. Sequencing used immunoSEQ multiplex PCR; TCRdb keeps in-frame clones, though not all of them. Seen here are roughly 100,000 clones, 80% to 95% observed once, and the top ten hold around 1.1%. The material sequenced was CD4+ T cells sorted from blood. These receptors all come from a human donor in good health.

J is TRBJ1-4 and V is TRBV9; D is unresolved. V was cut by 0 bases and J by 7 bases, with 13 bases left in between. Germline V gene data show CDR1 as SGDLS and CDR2 as YYNGEE. This CDR3 is built from 15 residues. This CDR3 reads CASSVETLTGEKLFF. The DNA for the CDR3 is TGTGCCAGCAGCGTAGAGACGCTAACGGGTGAAAAACTGTTTTTT. The full variable domain, rest sourced from reference TRBV9 and TRBJ1-4, is DSGVTQTPKHLITATGQRVTLRCSPRSGDLSVYWYQQSLDQGLQFLIQYYNGEERAKGNILERFSAQQFPDLHSELNLSSLELGDSALYFCASSVETLTGEKLFFGSGTQLSVL.

This chain joins TRBV29-1 and TRBJ2-5, with a possible D match to TRBD2 (6 bases). The V gene's germline CDR1 is SQVTM and CDR2 ANQGSEA. The CDR3 has 12 residues. Trimming left V 5 bases short and J 5 bases short, with 12 bases between. Here the CDR3 reads CSVQSGVETQYF. In nucleotides, the CDR3 is TGCAGCGTTCAGTCGGGGGTGGAGACCCAGTACTTC.

This clone was counted a single time. The V call is TRBV6-1, the J call TRBJ2-3; TRBD2 matches 10 bases. CDR1 MNHNS and CDR2 SASEGT come from the germline V gene. V shed 4 bases and J 0 bases; nucleotides not matched to a gene: 7. The CDR3 length is 17 residues. The CDR3 loop reads CASSVKGLAASTDTQYF. Here the CDR3 DNA reads TGTGCCAGCAGTGTCAAAGGACTAGCGGCTAGCACAGATACGCAGTATTTT.

This chain connects TRBV7-3 to TRBJ2-1, with 7 nucleotides matching TRBD1. The CDR3 totals 15 residues. The germline V gene encodes CDR1 SGHTA and CDR2 FQGTGA. With V trimmed by 5 bases and J by 2 bases, 6 bases remained unmatched. The CDR3 DNA reads TGTGCCAGCAGCCCCGGACAGGCGGCCTACAATGAGCAGTTCTTC. The encoded protein is CASSPGQAAYNEQFF.

CDR3 nucleotides: TGTGCCAGCAGCCGTGGACAGGGGTGGGGCTACACCTTC. This gives the protein CASSRGQGWGYTF. This chain links TRBV6-5 with TRBJ1-2; TRBD1 agrees at 9 bases. Germline V gives CDR1 MNHEY, CDR2 SVGAGI. Trimming cost V 6 bases and J 8 bases; bases outside gene matches: 7. CDR3 length: 13 residues.

V is TRBV28 and J is TRBJ1-5; TRBD1 is a possible D gene (5 bases). Trimming took off 6 bases at V and 7 bases at J, with 16 bases between the two ends. The CDR3 contains 14 residues. Germline CDR1 reads MDHEN; CDR2 reads SYDVKM. The CDR3 nucleotides read TGTGCCAGCAGCCGGGACCCAATGAGACAGCCCCAGCATTTT. It yields the protein CASSRDPMRQPQHF.

The V call is TRBV6-5, the J call TRBJ2-2; tentative D call: TRBD1 (5 bases). Germline lookup yields CDR1 MNHEY and CDR2 SVGAGI. CDR3 length: 15 amino acids. Trimming left V 6 bases short and J 2 bases short, with 13 bases between. This CDR3 reads CASSYRPPNTGELFF. CDR3 DNA: TGTGCCAGCAGCTACAGGCCCCCAAACACCGGGGAGCTGTTTTTT.

The V and J genes are TRBV9 and TRBJ2-7; D is perhaps TRBD1 (6 bases). V was trimmed by 4 bases and J by 4 bases, leaving 9 bases between them. This CDR3 has 12 residues. Germline V gene lookup returns CDR1 SGDLS and CDR2 YYNGEE. CDR3 nucleotides: TGTGCCAGCAGCCCAGGGGTATACGAGCAGTACTTC. It translates to CASSPGVYEQYF.

V and J are TRBV23-1 and TRBJ2-7; D is possibly TRBD1 (6 bases). TRBV23-1 is recorded as an ORF, its role being uncertain. V shed 0 bases and J shed 4 bases, with 16 bases lying between them. This CDR3 spans 16 amino acids. CDR3 region: CASSQSGPGQTYEQYF. DNA for the CDR3: TGCGCCAGCAGTCAATCGGGCCCGGGACAAACGTACGAGCAGTACTTC.

The rearrangement joins TRBV28 to TRBJ2-1; TRBD2 aligns across 10 bases. J was trimmed by 8 bases and V by 3 bases; bases with no gene match: 13. This CDR3 is built from 17 residues. Germline V gene lookup returns CDR1 MDHEN and CDR2 SYDVKM. This CDR3 is CASSFPPLLLAGDEQFF. In nucleotides, the CDR3 is TGTGCCAGCAGTTTCCCCCCACTACTCCTAGCGGGAGATGAGCAGTTCTTC. The whole variable domain, remainder taken from reference TRBV28 and TRBJ2-1, is DVKVTQSSRYLVKRTGEKVFLECVQDMDHENMFWYRQDPGLGLRLIYFSYDVKMKEKGDIPEGYSVSREKKERFSLILESASTNQTSMYLCASSFPPLLLAGDEQFFGPGTRLTVL.

The CDR3 DNA is TGTGCCAGCAGCTTGGAGGGCCCTAATGAAAAACTGTTTTTT. Residues: CASSLEGPNEKLFF. The gene calls are TRBV5-6 and TRBJ1-4; D gene unclear. This CDR3 contains 14 residues. Germline V gene sequence: CDR1 SGHDT, CDR2 YYEEEE. V was clipped by 0 bases and J by 3 bases, with 6 bases between them.

V and J are TRBV6-5 and TRBJ2-7; possibly TRBD2 for D (5 bases). Trimming left V 6 bases short and J 0 bases short, with 15 bases between. The germline CDR1 and CDR2 sequences are MNHEY and SVGAGI. The CDR3 length is 15 residues. As DNA, the CDR3 is TGTGCCAGCAGGGGAAGTGGACTCAGCTCCTACGAGCAGTACTTC. It yields the protein CASRGSGLSSYEQYF.

The genes are TRBV7-9 and TRBJ2-2; maybe TRBD2 (6 bases). Germline values: CDR1 SEHNR, CDR2 FQNEAQ (reference sequence). This CDR3 spans 16 amino acids. Trimming removed 1 base at V and 6 bases at J, with 15 bases between. The CDR3 nucleotides are TGTGCCAGCAGCTTAGAAGCTGCCCGCGGGGCCGGGGAGCTGTTTTTT. It translates to CASSLEAARGAGELFF. Supplemented by reference TRBV7-9 and TRBJ2-2, the full variable domain reads DTGVSQNPRHKITKRGQNVTFRCDPISEHNRLYWYRQTLGQGPEFLTYFQNEAQLEKSRLLSDRFSAERPKGSFSTLEIQRTEQGDSAMYLCASSLEAARGAGELFFGEGSRLTVL.

The chain couples TRBV30 to TRBJ2-1; TRBD1 matches 8 bases. V dropped 0 bases and J dropped 1; count of bases not matched to a gene: 8. This CDR3 spans 17 amino acids. Germline CDR1 GTSNPN, CDR2 SVGIG (reference sequence). As DNA, the CDR3 is TGTGCCTGGAGTGTTATCGGCAGGGGGCTTTCCTACAATGAGCAGTTCTTC. Protein product: CAWSVIGRGLSYNEQFF. Supplemented by reference TRBV30 and TRBJ2-1, the full variable domain reads SQTIHQWPATLVQPVGSPLSLECTVEGTSNPNLYWYRQAAGRGLQLLFYSVGIGQISSEVPQNLSASRPQDRQFILSSKKLLLSDSGFYLCAWSVIGRGLSYNEQFFGPGTRLTVL.

The chain carries TRBV28 and TRBJ1-2; D unresolved. Germline V gives CDR1 MDHEN, CDR2 SYDVKM. The CDR3 extends over 15 amino acids. V shed 6 bases and J shed 6 bases, with 20 bases lying between them. The CDR3: CASSTPLPGLDGYTF. In DNA form, the CDR3 reads TGTGCCAGCAGCACCCCCTTGCCTGGTTTGGATGGCTACACCTTC.

V gene TRBV6-6 combines with J gene TRBJ1-2; no definite D call. This CDR3 region has 15 residues. Germline values: CDR1 MNHNY, CDR2 SVGAGI (reference sequence). Trimming shortened V by 0 bases and J by 8 bases, and 16 bases separated the two germline ends. The CDR3 nucleotides read TGTGCCAGCAGTTACTCGGATCTGGGTTTCTTGGGCTACACCTTC. It specifies CASSYSDLGFLGYTF.

The gene calls are TRBV27 and TRBJ2-3; 7 bases fit TRBD2. V lost 3 bases, J lost 8 bases, and 2 bases stayed unmatched. CDR1 and CDR2 from the germline V gene are MNHEY and SMNVEV (reference sequence). There are 12 residues in the CDR3. The DNA of the CDR3 is TGTGCCAGCAGTTTCTGGGGGGGTACGCAGTATTTT. This translates into CASSFWGGTQYF.

The V gene is TRBV14, the J gene TRBJ2-7; D might be TRBD2 (5 bases). This CDR3 has 15 amino acids. CDR1 and CDR2 from the germline V gene are SGHDN and FVKESK. V dropped 2 bases and J dropped 3 bases, with 14 bases sitting between them. This CDR3 reads CASSQSGGVIYEQYF. CDR3 bases: TGTGCCAGCAGCCAAAGCGGAGGTGTTATCTACGAGCAGTACTTC.

The rearrangement joins TRBV27 to TRBJ1-2, with D perhaps matching TRBD1 (6 bases). This CDR3 has 13 amino acids. Trimming took off 5 bases at V and 2 bases at J, with 9 bases between the two ends. Germline lookup yields CDR1 MNHEY and CDR2 SMNVEV (reference sequence). The CDR3, as DNA: TGTGCCAGCAGTCACAGGGCCAACTATGGCTACACCTTC. Amino acids: CASSHRANYGYTF.

The chain employs TRBV19 and TRBJ2-1; 8 positions match TRBD2. The CDR3 totals 15 residues. Per the germline V gene, CDR1 is LNHDA and CDR2 is SQIVND (reference sequence). V dropped 8 bases and J dropped 9; count of bases not matched to a gene: 15. DNA for the CDR3: TGTGCCAGTCGACTAGTAGCGGGATATCGTGGTGAGCAGTTCTTC. Amino acids: CASRLVAGYRGEQFF.

This rearrangement joins TRBV29-1 to TRBJ1-4; possible D gene TRBD1, 5 bases. V lost 6 bases, J lost 5 bases, and 19 bases lay in between. The CDR3 extends over 15 amino acids. CDR1 and CDR2 from the germline V gene are SQVTM and ANQGSEA. The CDR3 DNA sequence: TGCAGCGTGGGAAGGGACGGAAAGGAGAATGAAAAACTGTTTTTT. This translates into CSVGRDGKENEKLFF.

The chain uses TRBV5-1 and TRBJ1-2, with unresolved D. The germline V gene has CDR1 SGHRS and CDR2 YFSETQ. V dropped 4 bases and J dropped 1 base, with 8 bases sitting between them. This CDR3 has 13 amino acids. CDR3 protein: CASSLSSNYGYTF. As DNA, the CDR3 is TGCGCCAGCAGCCTCAGTAGTAACTATGGCTACACCTTC. The full variable domain, rest sourced from reference TRBV5-1 and TRBJ1-2, is KAGVTQTPRYLIKTRGQQVTLSCSPISGHRSVSWYQQTPGQGLQFLFEYFSETQRNKGNFPGRFSGRQFSNSRSEMNVSTLELGDSALYLCASSLSSNYGYTFGSGTRLTVV.

This chain links TRBV27 with TRBJ1-1; tentative D call: TRBD1 (5 bases). V shed 3 bases and J shed 0 bases, with 11 bases lying between them. Germline values: CDR1 MNHEY, CDR2 SMNVEV (reference sequence). The CDR3 totals 15 residues. CDR3 amino acids: CASSFYGGMNTEAFF. The CDR3 region has the DNA TGTGCCAGCAGTTTTTACGGGGGAATGAACACTGAAGCTTTCTTT.

The rearrangement links TRBV28 to TRBJ2-5; maybe TRBD2 (6 bases). CDR3 length: 12 amino acids. Per the germline V gene, CDR1 is MDHEN and CDR2 is SYDVKM. V was clipped by 6 bases and J by 11 bases, with 16 bases between them. CDR3 sequence: CASRSRAREQYF. For the CDR3, the DNA is TGTGCCAGCAGATCAAGAGCCCGGGAGCAGTACTTC.

The chain is built from TRBV14 and TRBJ2-2; the D is unclear. Germline V gene lookup returns CDR1 SGHDN and CDR2 FVKESK. V lost 0 bases and J lost 6, with 8 bases in between. There are 14 residues in the CDR3. CDR3 in amino acids: CASSQDLGPGELFF. For the CDR3, the DNA is TGTGCCAGCAGCCAAGATCTTGGGCCCGGGGAGCTGTTTTTT.

V usage is TRBV7-8 and J usage is TRBJ2-1; 10 nucleotides agree with TRBD2. V was clipped by 6 bases and J by 15 bases; unmatched bases: 11. The CDR3 is 13 residues long. Germline loops: CDR1 SGHVS, CDR2 FQNEAQ. The CDR3 is CASRISMSGRVFF. The CDR3 bases are TGTGCCAGCAGGATCTCCATGAGCGGGAGGGTGTTCTTC.

The J gene is TRBJ2-3, the V gene TRBV7-7, with 7 bases fitting TRBD1. V lost 5 bases, J lost 4 bases, and 12 bases stayed unmatched. CDR1 is SSHAT, CDR2 FNYEAQ, per germline (reference sequence). The CDR3 contains 16 residues. Written as DNA, the CDR3 is TGTGCCAGCAGCACGGGACAGCCCCTAGGGGCAGATACGCAGTATTTT. Translation: CASSTGQPLGADTQYF.

The rearrangement joins TRBV7-9 to TRBJ2-7; D unresolved. The V end lost 3 bases, the J end lost 2 bases, and 2 bases lay between the germline ends. Germline V gene sequence: CDR1 SEHNR, CDR2 FQNEAQ (reference sequence). The CDR3 contains 11 residues. The CDR3 is CASSFAYEQYF. CDR3 nucleotide sequence: TGTGCCAGCAGCTTCGCCTACGAGCAGTACTTC.

The chain's CDR3 is CASRPGRDQASYGYTF. CDR3 coding DNA: TGTGCCAGCAGACCCGGGAGGGACCAGGCCTCCTATGGCTACACCTTC. The chain has TRBV28 and TRBJ1-2; tentative D call: TRBD1 (5 bases). Looked up from germline, CDR1 is MDHEN and CDR2 is SYDVKM. V dropped 6 bases and J dropped 4 bases, with 21 bases sitting between them. The CDR3 is made up of 16 amino acids.

This clone has a single count. V and J are TRBV11-2 and TRBJ2-7; TRBD2 matches 7 bases. The CDR3 is 15 amino acids. Trimming cost V 3 bases and J 4 bases; bases outside gene matches: 9. CDR1 is SGHAT, CDR2 FQNNGV, per germline. The CDR3 loop reads CASSFGDYFSYEQYF. CDR3 sequence (DNA): TGTGCCAGCAGCTTTGGGGACTACTTTTCGTACGAGCAGTACTTC. Together with reference TRBV11-2 and TRBJ2-7, the CDR3 gives the full variable domain: EAGVAQSPRYKIIEKRQSVAFWCNPISGHATLYWYQQILGQGPKLLIQFQNNGVVDDSQLPKDRFSAERLKGVDSTLKIQPAKLEDSAVYLCASSFGDYFSYEQYFGPGTRLTVT.

The rearrangement uses TRBV28 and TRBJ1-2, with D possibly being TRBD1 (5 bases). CDR3 length: 13 residues. Between the trimmed V and J ends, which lost 9 bases and 4 bases, there was a span of 15 bases. From germline, CDR1 is MDHEN and CDR2 SYDVKM. Here the CDR3 DNA reads TGTGCCAGTGAATCAGGGACGCCCTATGGCTACACCTTC. Encoded protein: CASESGTPYGYTF.